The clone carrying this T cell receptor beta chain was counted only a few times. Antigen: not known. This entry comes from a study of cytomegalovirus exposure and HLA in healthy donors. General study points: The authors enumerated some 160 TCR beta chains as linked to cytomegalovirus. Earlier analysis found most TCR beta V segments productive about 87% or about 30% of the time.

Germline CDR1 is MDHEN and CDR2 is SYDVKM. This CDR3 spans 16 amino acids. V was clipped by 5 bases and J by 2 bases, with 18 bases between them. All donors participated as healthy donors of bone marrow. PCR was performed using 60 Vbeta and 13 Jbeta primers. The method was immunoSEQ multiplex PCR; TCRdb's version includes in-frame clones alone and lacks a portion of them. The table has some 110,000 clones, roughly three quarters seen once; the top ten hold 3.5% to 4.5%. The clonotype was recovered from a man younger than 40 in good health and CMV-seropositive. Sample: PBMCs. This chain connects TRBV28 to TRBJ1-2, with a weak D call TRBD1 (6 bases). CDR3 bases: TGTGCCAGCAGTCGAAAACTCCGGACAGCCAACTATGGCTACACCTTC. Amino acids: CASSRKLRTANYGYTF.